One and the same sample provided the 13 T cell receptor beta chains below, sequenced in a study of blood T cell repertoires in COVID-19. Data came from immunoSEQ multiplex PCR; TCRdb stores just in-frame clones and leaves some out. The sample holds about 140,000 clones, around 80% seen once. Sequenced: PBMCs or T cells enriched from blood (not recorded which). The receptors shown here come from a woman in her forties or fifties who had recovered from COVID-19.

The chain combines TRBV7-3 with TRBJ2-2; possible D gene TRBD1, 6 bases. The CDR3 runs 14 residues. Between the trimmed V and J ends, which lost 5 bases and 1 base, there was a span of 8 bases. Germline-derived CDR1 and CDR2 are SGHTA and FQGTGA. The CDR3 DNA reads as TGTGCCAGCAGCGAGACAGGGAACACCGGGGAGCTGTTTTTT. This encodes CASSETGNTGELFF.

The chain is built from TRBV7-6 and TRBJ1-2; D uncertain. This CDR3 is 17 amino acids long. The germline V gene has CDR1 SGHVS and CDR2 FNYEAQ. Between the trimmed V and J ends, which lost 5 bases and 3 bases, there was a span of 22 bases. Written as DNA, the CDR3 is TGTGCCAGCAGCCAATATTTGCGGGGTTTGGAGTACTATGGCTACACCTTC. Its translation is CASSQYLRGLEYYGYTF.

The chain recombines TRBV13 with TRBJ2-7; TRBD2 aligns across 11 bases. V was clipped by 4 bases and J by 4 bases; unmatched bases: 6. Per the germline V gene, CDR1 is PRHDT and CDR2 is FYEKMQ (reference sequence). The CDR3 has 15 amino acids. The CDR3 reads CASSSRLAGTYEQYV. CDR3 coding DNA: TGTGCCAGCAGCTCACGACTAGCGGGGACTTACGAGCAGTACGTC.

The CDR3 region has the DNA TGTGCCAGCAGTGAAGCTTATCCGCAGGTTAATCAGCCCCAGCATTTT. Its translation: CASSEAYPQVNQPQHF. This rearrangement joins TRBV2 to TRBJ1-5; D not certain. CDR1 and CDR2 from the germline V gene are SNHLY and FYNNEI. The CDR3 contains 16 residues. Trimming took off 0 bases at V and 4 bases at J, with 13 bases between the two ends.

The genes are TRBV30 and TRBJ1-2; 8 nucleotides align to TRBD1. The J segment lost 2 bases and the V segment lost 7 bases, leaving 9 bases of the junction unmatched. The CDR3 totals 14 residues. Germline lookup yields CDR1 GTSNPN and CDR2 SVGIG (reference sequence). The CDR3 sequence is CASPTGALNYGYTF. In DNA form, the CDR3 reads TGTGCCTCGCCGACAGGGGCGTTGAACTATGGCTACACCTTC. The full variable domain, in which reference TRBV30 and TRBJ1-2 provide the parts outside the CDR3, is SQTIHQWPATLVQPVGSPLSLECTVEGTSNPNLYWYRQAAGRGLQLLFYSVGIGQISSEVPQNLSASRPQDRQFILSSKKLLLSDSGFYLCASPTGALNYGYTFGSGTRLTVV.

This clone was seen a handful of times. This rearrangement joins TRBV7-9 to TRBJ1-1; 9 nucleotides line up with TRBD1. CDR1 SEHNR and CDR2 FQNEAQ come from the germline V gene (reference sequence). The V and J ends lost 5 bases and 10 bases, in that order; junction bases with no gene match: 14. The CDR3 extends over 15 amino acids. This chain's CDR3 is CASSPRTGGLLLAFF. DNA for the CDR3: TGTGCCAGCAGCCCTCGCACAGGGGGCTTATTATTAGCTTTCTTT. Full variable domain (rest looked up from reference TRBV7-9 and TRBJ1-1): DTGVSQNPRHKITKRGQNVTFRCDPISEHNRLYWYRQTLGQGPEFLTYFQNEAQLEKSRLLSDRFSAERPKGSFSTLEIQRTEQGDSAMYLCASSPRTGGLLLAFFGQGTRLTVV.

The gene calls are TRBV3-1 (or the pseudogene TRBV3-2) and TRBJ1-4; D gene uncertain. The germline gives CDR1 LGHDT, CDR2 YNNKEL (reference sequence). This CDR3 region has 15 residues. Trimming took 1 base from V and 0 from J, leaving 6 bases between them. The CDR3 sequence: CASSQVTATNEKLFF. The CDR3 DNA reads as TGTGCCAGCAGCCAAGTGACTGCAACTAATGAAAAACTGTTTTTT.

The chain uses TRBV28 and TRBJ1-1; D not certain. V lost 7 bases and J 0 bases, leaving 9 bases between the germline ends. This CDR3 has 13 residues. Germline V gene sequence: CDR1 MDHEN, CDR2 SYDVKM. CDR3 in amino acids: CASISGMNTEAFF. CDR3 coding DNA: TGTGCCAGCATCTCGGGGATGAACACTGAAGCTTTCTTT.

The CDR3 DNA sequence: TGTGCCAGCAGTTCAGGACAGGGGATCAATCAGCCCCAGCATTTT. The encoded protein is CASSSGQGINQPQHF. The chain is built from TRBV28 and TRBJ1-5; TRBD1 matches 9 bases. Germline-derived CDR1 and CDR2 are MDHEN and SYDVKM. J lost 3 bases, V lost 4 bases, and 4 bases had no gene match. The CDR3 spans 15 residues.

The chain carries TRBV15 and TRBJ1-2; TRBD1 matches 7 bases. V lost 1 base and J lost 4; bases outside the gene matches: 3. This CDR3 comprises 14 residues. Germline CDR1 is LNHNV and CDR2 is YYDKDF (reference sequence). CDR3: CATSRGQGGYGYTF. The DNA of the CDR3 is TGTGCCACCAGCAGAGGGCAGGGGGGCTATGGCTACACCTTC.

This clone has only a few counts. The rearrangement links TRBV4-1 to TRBJ2-5; 7 nucleotides agree with TRBD1. This CDR3 is 17 amino acids long. The germline V gene has CDR1 MGHRA and CDR2 YSYEKL. J gave up 2 bases and V 0 bases, and 9 bases lay outside the gene matches. This CDR3 is CASSQEERQGPQETQYF. Written as DNA, the CDR3 is TGCGCCAGCAGCCAAGAAGAGAGACAGGGCCCTCAAGAGACCCAGTACTTC.

The J gene is TRBJ1-2, the V gene TRBV27; a weak D match, TRBD1 (5 bases). V shed 3 bases and J shed 4 bases, with 24 bases lying between them. Germline-derived CDR1 and CDR2 are MNHEY and SMNVEV (reference sequence). The CDR3 consists of 18 residues. CDR3 sequence (DNA): TGTGCCAGCAGTTTTGGGGCGGGAGGGGCGGCCTTGGGCTATGGCTACACCTTC. This encodes CASSFGAGGAALGYGYTF.

This chain connects TRBV28 to TRBJ1-4, with 8 bases fitting TRBD1. Unmatched junction bases numbered 8, after V lost 6 bases and J lost 2 bases. Germline V gives CDR1 MDHEN, CDR2 SYDVKM. This CDR3 comprises 16 residues. In DNA, the CDR3 is TGTGCCAGCAGCCGTGGACAGGGTTGGACTAATGAAAAACTGTTTTTT. Protein sequence: CASSRGQGWTNEKLFF. Filled out from reference TRBV28 and TRBJ1-4, the complete variable domain reads DVKVTQSSRYLVKRTGEKVFLECVQDMDHENMFWYRQDPGLGLRLIYFSYDVKMKEKGDIPEGYSVSREKKERFSLILESASTNQTSMYLCASSRGQGWTNEKLFFGSGTQLSVL.